The clone carrying this TCR beta chain was seen repeatedly, ten times or more. Its target is unknown. This record belongs to a study of response to subunit inactivated influenza vaccine. This CDR3 contains 16 residues. Germline trimming cut 1 base from V and 3 bases from J; bases unmatched to any gene: 5. Per germline, CDR1 MDHEN and CDR2 SYDVKM. Study-level results: Each seasonal influenza vaccination recruits few new T cells, the authors suggested.

Each CDR3 protein gets one entry after TCRdb re-called the RT-PCR reads with MiXCR. The table lists 400,000 to 650,000 distinct CDR3 sequences, approximately 7.7% of them singletons. This clonotype originated in a man in his fifties or sixties who received an inactivated influenza vaccine. The sequencing used PBMCs from blood, collected around 25 months after vaccination. V and J are TRBV28 and TRBJ2-1; TRBD1 matches at 8 bases. CDR3 sequence: CASSLSHRGVYNEQFF. CDR3 sequence (DNA): TGTGCCAGCAGTTTATCCCACAGGGGGGTCTACAATGAGCAGTTCTTC.